Given below is one T cell receptor beta chain in context. Profiled with immunoSEQ multiplex PCR; TCRdb holds only in-frame clones, not every one. This table holds roughly 65,000 clones, roughly 73% found once. This sample was included in a study of blood T cell repertoires in COVID-19. Study-level information: Sources were T cells, B-cell-depleted T cells, or PBMCs; the material itself was cDNA or gDNA.

Germline V gene data show CDR1 as MNHEY and CDR2 as SMNVEV (reference sequence). The CDR3 is made up of 14 amino acids. V shed 3 bases and J shed 4 bases, with 11 bases lying between them. The rearrangement joins TRBV27 to TRBJ2-3; D is unclear. This clonotype originated in a human donor in a cohort sampled during active COVID-19. Sequenced sample: peripheral blood. CDR3 loop: CASSFLTGSDTQYF. CDR3 DNA sequence: TGTGCCAGCAGTTTCCTGACTGGATCAGATACGCAGTATTTT.